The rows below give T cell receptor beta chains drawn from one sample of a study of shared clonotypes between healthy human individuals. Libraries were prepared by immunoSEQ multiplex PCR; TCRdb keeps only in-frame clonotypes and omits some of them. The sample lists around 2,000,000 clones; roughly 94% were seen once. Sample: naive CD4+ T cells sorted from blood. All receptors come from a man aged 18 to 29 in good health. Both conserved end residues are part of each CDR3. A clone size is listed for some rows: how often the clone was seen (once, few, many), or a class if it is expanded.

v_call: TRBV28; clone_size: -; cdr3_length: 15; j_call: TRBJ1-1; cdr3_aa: CASISGGVLNTEAFF
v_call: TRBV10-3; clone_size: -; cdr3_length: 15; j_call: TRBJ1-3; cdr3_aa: CAIRGTGAIGNTIYF
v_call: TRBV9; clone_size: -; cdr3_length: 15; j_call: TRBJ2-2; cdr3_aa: CASSVGTGGTGELFF
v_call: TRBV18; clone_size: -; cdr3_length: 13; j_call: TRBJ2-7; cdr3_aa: CASSRGTSYEQYF
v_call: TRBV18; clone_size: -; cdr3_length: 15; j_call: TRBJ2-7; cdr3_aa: CASSPPGGLGYEQYF
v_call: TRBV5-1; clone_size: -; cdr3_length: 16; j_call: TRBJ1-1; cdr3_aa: CASSLSPAGVGTEAFF
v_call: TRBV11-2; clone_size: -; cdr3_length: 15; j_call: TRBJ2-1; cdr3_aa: CASRPFGAEYNEQFF
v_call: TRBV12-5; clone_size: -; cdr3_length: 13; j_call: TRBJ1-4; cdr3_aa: CASGLAGGAKLFF
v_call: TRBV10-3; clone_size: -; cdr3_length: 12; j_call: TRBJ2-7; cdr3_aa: CAISGTAREQYF
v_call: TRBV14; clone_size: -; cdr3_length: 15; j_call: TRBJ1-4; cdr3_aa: CASSLRQPTNEKLFF
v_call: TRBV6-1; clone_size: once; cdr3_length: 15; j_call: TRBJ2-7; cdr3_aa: CASSAPWPVGYEQYF
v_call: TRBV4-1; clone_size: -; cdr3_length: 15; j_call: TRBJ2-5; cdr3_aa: CASRSLAGYQETQYF
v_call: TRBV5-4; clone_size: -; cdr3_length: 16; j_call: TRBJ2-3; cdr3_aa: CASSLRAGSWTDTQYF
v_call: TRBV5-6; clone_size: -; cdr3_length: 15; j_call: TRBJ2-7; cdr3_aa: CASTYAGTGAYEQYF
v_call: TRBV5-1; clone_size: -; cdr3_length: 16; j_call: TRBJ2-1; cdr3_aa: CASSLDAGLSYNEQFF
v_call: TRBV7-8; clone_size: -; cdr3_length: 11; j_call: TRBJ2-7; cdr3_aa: CASSLGAGQYF
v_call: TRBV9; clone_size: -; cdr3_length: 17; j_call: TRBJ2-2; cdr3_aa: CASSVGVQGKTSGELFF
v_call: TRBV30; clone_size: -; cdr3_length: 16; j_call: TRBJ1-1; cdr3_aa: CAWSPRDRVGWGEAFF
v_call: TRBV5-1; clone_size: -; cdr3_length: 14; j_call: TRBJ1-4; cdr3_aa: CASSLGQGLEKLFF
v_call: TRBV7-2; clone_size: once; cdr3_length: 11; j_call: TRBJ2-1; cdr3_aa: CASTITTSQFF
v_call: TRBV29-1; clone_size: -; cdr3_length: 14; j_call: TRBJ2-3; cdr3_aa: CSVDRQTSTDTQYF
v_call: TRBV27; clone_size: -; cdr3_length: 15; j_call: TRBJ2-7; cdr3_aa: CASSLEPGSSYEQYF
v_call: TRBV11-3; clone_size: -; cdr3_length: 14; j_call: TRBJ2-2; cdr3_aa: CASSLSGGIGELFF
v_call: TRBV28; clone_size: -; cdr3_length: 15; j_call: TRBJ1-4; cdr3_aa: CASRKQGNANEKLFF
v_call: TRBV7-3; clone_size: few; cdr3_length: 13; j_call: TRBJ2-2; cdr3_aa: CASSLIRTGELFF
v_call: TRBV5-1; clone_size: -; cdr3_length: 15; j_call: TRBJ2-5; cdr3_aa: CASSLAGVISETQYF
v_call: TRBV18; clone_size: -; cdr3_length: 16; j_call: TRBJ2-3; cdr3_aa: CASSPPGTSRSDTQYF
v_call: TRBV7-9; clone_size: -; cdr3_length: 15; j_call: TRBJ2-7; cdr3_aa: CASSLGTLIHDEQYF
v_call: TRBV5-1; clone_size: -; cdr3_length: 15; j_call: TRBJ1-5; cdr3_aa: CASSLGGDKYQPQHF
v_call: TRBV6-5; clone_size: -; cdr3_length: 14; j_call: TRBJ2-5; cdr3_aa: CASSYYDRSETQYF
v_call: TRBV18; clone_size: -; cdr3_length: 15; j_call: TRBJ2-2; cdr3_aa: CASSPRDTNTGELFF
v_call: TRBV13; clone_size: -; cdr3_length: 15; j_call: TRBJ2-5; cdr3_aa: CASSRLAGGQETQYF
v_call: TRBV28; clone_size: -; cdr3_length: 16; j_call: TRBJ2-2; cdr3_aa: CASSSEAGTAWRELFF
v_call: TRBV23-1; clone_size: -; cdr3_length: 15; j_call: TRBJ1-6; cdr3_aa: CASSRGDPASSPLHF
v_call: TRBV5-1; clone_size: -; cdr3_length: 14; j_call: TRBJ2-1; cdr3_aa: CASSSLAGNDEQFF